The sequence of this T cell receptor beta chain was determined in a study of T cell changes during pregnancy in multiple sclerosis. Trimming cost V 3 bases and J 0 bases, with 9 bases left between them. The CDR3 is made up of 14 amino acids. Germline CDR1 and CDR2: SGDLS and YYNGEE. Measured with immunoSEQ multiplex PCR; TCRdb has only the in-frame clones, and not every one. The sample yields roughly 100,000 clones, about 89% seen once. The sample in question was peripheral blood, obtained before pregnancy. This TCR derives from a female donor with multiple sclerosis, enrolled in a pregnancy study. The chain uses TRBV9 and TRBJ1-1; weak D call: TRBD1 (6 bases). The CDR3 loop reads CASSAQGVNTEAFF. CDR3 DNA sequence: TGTGCCAGCAGCGCACAGGGAGTGAACACTGAAGCTTTCTTT.